The clone carrying this T cell receptor (beta chain) was recorded at least ten times. Its antigen is unidentified. Germline lookup yields CDR1 DFQATT and CDR2 SNEGSKA (reference sequence). V lost 6 bases and J 0 bases, leaving 8 bases between the germline ends. There are 12 residues in the CDR3. The source of the sample is a study of T-cell reconstitution after alpha-beta-depleted transplantation in children. Findings and caveats of the study: Several hundred rapidly expanded clones from non-depleted graft cells reportedly supplied alpha-beta T cells about two months post-transplant. At day 60, the high TCRbeta diversity found in some patients originated from recipient T cells and thymic progenitors that had survived.

For TCRbeta, the library was prepared with unique molecular identifiers. TCRdb re-derived calls from the PCR reads in MiXCR, one entry per CDR3 protein. The sample yields 600,000 to 700,000 distinct CDR3 sequences, about an eighth seen once. The sequence was obtained from a girl aged 2 to 9 with congenital amegakaryocytic thrombocytopenia, due to receive a stem cell transplant. The chain combines TRBV20-1 with TRBJ1-1; D ambiguous. Here the sequenced sample was PBMCs, taken before TCRalphabeta/CD19-depleted stem cell transplant. CDR3 region: CSALPMNTEAFF. As DNA, the CDR3 is TGCAGTGCCTTGCCTATGAACACTGAAGCTTTCTTT.